The rows below give T cell receptor beta chains drawn from one sample of a study of neurological immune-mediated disorders. A single record per CDR3 protein comes from TCRdb applying MiXCR to the 5' RACE reads. The profile shows 25,000 to 35,000 distinct CDR3 sequences, roughly 12% of them singletons. Sequencing was carried out using PBMCs. Source of these receptors: a woman in her sixties or seventies in good health. Both conserved end residues are part of each CDR3. D genes are given only for firm matches. Where a row states a size, it is once, few, many or the class of an expanded clone; other rows omit it.

D	V	J	size	DNA	CDR3
TRBD2	TRBV20-1	TRBJ2-1	many	TGCAGTGCTAGAGATCTAGCGGTTCAGTACAATGAGCAGTTCTTC	CSARDLAVQYNEQFF
TRBD1	TRBV5-6	TRBJ1-2	many	TGTGCCAGCAGCGGAACCGGGACAGAGTATTATGGCTACACCTTC	CASSGTGTEYYGYTF
-	TRBV5-6	TRBJ1-1	many	TGTGCCAGCAGACGCGGGATAGGAGCAATAACTGAAGCTTTCTTT	CASRRGIGAITEAFF
TRBD2	TRBV9	TRBJ2-3	-	TGTGCCAGCAGCGTAGCCTCGACTAGCGGGGGGGGCGGTCGCACAGATAAGCAGTATTTT	CASSVASTSGGGGRTDKQYF
TRBD2	TRBV5-1	TRBJ2-1	many	TGCGCCAGCAGCGGTACTAGCGGGGGGACCTACAATGAGCAGTTCTTC	CASSGTSGGTYNEQFF
-	TRBV7-2	TRBJ2-4	many	TGTGCCAGCAGCACCACCCGGACGTCACCTACCAAAAACATTCAGTACTTC	CASSTTRTSPTKNIQYF
-	TRBV20-1	TRBJ1-3	many	TGCAGTGCTAGACTAACAGGGAATGGAAACACCATATATTTT	CSARLTGNGNTIYF
TRBD2	TRBV6-2/TRBV6-3	TRBJ2-1	many	TGTGCCAGCAGTTACGTAGCGGGGGTAGGTGAGCAGTTCTTC	CASSYVAGVGEQFF
-	TRBV10-3	TRBJ1-2	many	TGTGCCATCAGTGGGGGACAAAACTCTCGGGATGGCTACACCTTC	CAISGGQNSRDGYTF
TRBD1	TRBV6-2/TRBV6-3	TRBJ1-1	many	TGTGCCGCTCAAAGGGGGACAGGTGCAAATATGAACACTGAAGCTTTCTTT	CAAQRGTGANMNTEAFF
-	TRBV4-2	TRBJ2-5	many	TGTGCCAGCAGCCAAGGGACGGAGCAAGAGACCCAGTACTTC	CASSQGTEQETQYF
-	TRBV7-2	TRBJ1-1	many	TGTGCCAGCAGCTCCCCCGCTACCTCACGAGCTTTCTTT	CASSSPATSRAFF
-	TRBV9	TRBJ2-2	medium-sized	TGTGCCAGCAGCGTCTACAGGGGGGGATTGAACACCGGGGAGCTGTTTTTT	CASSVYRGGLNTGELFF
-	TRBV5-1	TRBJ2-7	many	TGCGCCAGCAGCTTGGACCGCGGCGAGCAGTACTTC	CASSLDRGEQYF
TRBD1	TRBV11-2	TRBJ1-3	many	TGTGCCAGCAGCACCCACAGTGGGGACAGGTCCTCTGGAAACACCATATATTTT	CASSTHSGDRSSGNTIYF
TRBD2	TRBV5-6	TRBJ2-3	many	TGTGCCAGCAGCTTGACTAGCGGGGGTCGAGATACGCAGTATTTT	CASSLTSGGRDTQYF